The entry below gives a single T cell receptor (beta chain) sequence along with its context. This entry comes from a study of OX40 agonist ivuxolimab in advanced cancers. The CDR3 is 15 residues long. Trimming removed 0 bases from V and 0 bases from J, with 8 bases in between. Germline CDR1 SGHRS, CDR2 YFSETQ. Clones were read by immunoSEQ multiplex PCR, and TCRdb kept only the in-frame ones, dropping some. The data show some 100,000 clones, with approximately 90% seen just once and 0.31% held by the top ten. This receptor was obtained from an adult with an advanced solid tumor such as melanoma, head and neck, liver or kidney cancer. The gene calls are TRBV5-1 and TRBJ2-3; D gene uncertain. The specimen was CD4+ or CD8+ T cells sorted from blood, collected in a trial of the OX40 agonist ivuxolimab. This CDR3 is CASSLDSSSTDTQYF. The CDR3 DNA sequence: TGCGCCAGCAGCTTGGATAGCAGTAGCACAGATACGCAGTATTTT.